This record covers a single T cell receptor (beta chain). The data are from a study of blood T cell repertoires in COVID-19. Measured with immunoSEQ multiplex PCR; TCRdb has only the in-frame clones, and not every one. This sample has roughly 350,000 clones; 88% occur once, and the top ten carry approximately 4%. This CDR3 is built from 19 residues. CDR1 LGHDT and CDR2 YNNKEL come from the germline V gene (reference sequence). Between the trimmed V and J ends, which lost 0 bases and 6 bases, there was a span of 23 bases. Sequences were obtained from peripheral blood. The TCR comes from a woman in her 50s with active or convalescent COVID-19. The chain links TRBV3-1 (or the pseudogene TRBV3-2) to TRBJ1-4; maybe TRBD1 (6 bases). The CDR3 nucleotides read TGTGCCAGCAGCCAAGATCCGGGTGCCTGGGGGCGCGTATATGAAAAACTGTTTTTT. Encoded protein: CASSQDPGAWGRVYEKLFF.